This T cell receptor (beta chain) was recorded in a study of blood T cells in healthy people across ages. V was cut by 0 bases and J by 5 bases, with 6 bases left in between. Germline loops: CDR1 LNHNV, CDR2 YYDKDF (reference sequence). The CDR3 loop spans 13 amino acids. Primers used in a second PCR of about 7 to 11 cycles were a sample-barcoded 5' primer and a J-beta primer mix. TCRdb reprocessed the 5' RACE reads via MiXCR and lists one record per CDR3 protein. The data contain hundreds of thousands of distinct CDR3 sequences, about 27% of them singletons. These sequences were also reported in another study, on T cells of mothers and their children.

The J gene is TRBJ2-3, the V gene TRBV15; D is undetermined. This TCR derives from a boy between 2 and 10 years old in good health. Input material: blood. CDR3 sequence reads: CATSRDPLDTQYF. The CDR3 DNA reads as TGTGCCACCAGCAGAGATCCTTTAGATACGCAGTATTTT. Complete variable domain (other parts from reference TRBV15 and TRBJ2-3): DAMVIQNPRYQVTQFGKPVTLSCSQTLNHNVMYWYQQKSSQAPKLLFHYYDKDFNNEADTPDNFQSRRPNTSFCFLDIRSPGLGDTAMYLCATSRDPLDTQYFGPGTRLTVL.